This T cell receptor (beta chain) was captured in a study of blood T cells in healthy people across ages. The sample holds a few counts of this clonotype. It was with a sample-barcoded 5' primer and a J-beta primer mix that a second PCR of about 7 to 12 cycles was run. Each of the cDNA molecules was tagged by a template-switch adaptor with 12 random nucleotides. From each sample, at least 2.5 million paired-end reads containing CDR3 were obtained. MiXCR was run by TCRdb on the 5' RACE reads, yielding one entry per CDR3 protein. The table shows roughly 680,000 distinct CDR3 sequences, with roughly 49% occurring only once. The germline V gene encodes CDR1 SQVTM and CDR2 ANQGSEA. Trimming removed 6 bases from V and 3 bases from J, with 16 bases in between. CDR3 size: 14 residues.

This chain uses TRBV29-1 with TRBJ2-3; D gene ambiguous. The TCR was taken from a woman aged 60-75 years in good health. The sequenced material came from blood. The CDR3 reads CSVSRLGLTDTQYF. The CDR3 DNA reads as TGCAGCGTGTCTCGATTGGGCTTAACAGATACGCAGTATTTT.